This is a list of T cell receptor beta chains from one sample in a study of CD8 T cells in Susac syndrome. TCRdb used MiXCR to reprocess the immunoSEQ multiplex PCR reads, holding one entry per CDR3 protein. The top ten clones hold roughly 0.3% of a sample with some 95,000 distinct CDR3 sequences, approximately 95% of them seen once. Sequencing was done on a sample of CD8+ T cells from PBMCs. The receptor source for this set is a human donor in good health. Both conserved end residues are part of each CDR3. The D gene is left open where the match is weak. Only some rows state a clone size, as once, few, many or a class for expanded clones.

clone size: NA
J gene: TRBJ2-7
V gene: TRBV2
D gene: TRBD1
CDR3 protein: CASSGTGPEQYF
CDR3 DNA: TGTGCCAGCAGCGGGACAGGGCCCGAGCAGTACTTC

clone size: NA
J gene: TRBJ1-6
V gene: TRBV7-9
D gene: NA
CDR3 protein: CASSLIANNSPLHF
CDR3 DNA: TGTGCCAGCAGCTTAATAGCGAATAATTCACCCCTCCACTTT

clone size: few
J gene: TRBJ2-3
V gene: TRBV4-2
D gene: NA
CDR3 protein: CASSQARTDTQYF
CDR3 DNA: TGTGCCAGCAGCCAAGCTCGTACAGATACGCAGTATTTT

clone size: NA
J gene: TRBJ1-4
V gene: TRBV13
D gene: NA
CDR3 protein: CASKVLGEKLFF
CDR3 DNA: TGTGCCAGCAAAGTCTTGGGAGAAAAACTGTTTTTT

clone size: once
J gene: TRBJ1-1
V gene: TRBV14
D gene: NA
CDR3 protein: CASSQGTTGVTEAFF
CDR3 DNA: TGTGCCAGCAGCCAAGGAACGACGGGGGTTACTGAAGCTTTCTTT

clone size: NA
J gene: TRBJ2-3
V gene: TRBV15
D gene: TRBD2
CDR3 protein: CATSRVAGGTDTQYF
CDR3 DNA: TGTGCCACCAGCAGAGTAGCGGGGGGCACAGATACGCAGTATTTT

clone size: NA
J gene: TRBJ2-1
V gene: TRBV11-2
D gene: NA
CDR3 protein: CASSLVSGGNNEQFF
CDR3 DNA: TGTGCCAGCAGCTTAGTGTCGGGTGGGAACAATGAGCAGTTCTTC

clone size: NA
J gene: TRBJ2-1
V gene: TRBV20-1
D gene: NA
CDR3 protein: CSASFWDGINEQFF
CDR3 DNA: TGCAGTGCTAGTTTTTGGGACGGGATTAATGAGCAGTTCTTC

clone size: NA
J gene: TRBJ2-7
V gene: TRBV27
D gene: NA
CDR3 protein: CASSPTWDTLTYEQYF
CDR3 DNA: TGTGCCAGCAGCCCTACGTGGGACACCCTTACCTACGAGCAGTACTTC

clone size: NA
J gene: TRBJ2-5
V gene: TRBV7-9
D gene: NA
CDR3 protein: CASSLRSARGETQYF
CDR3 DNA: TGTGCCAGCAGCTTGAGGTCCGCCCGAGGGGAGACCCAGTACTTC

clone size: NA
J gene: TRBJ2-3
V gene: TRBV7-2
D gene: NA
CDR3 protein: CASSWTNTDTQYF
CDR3 DNA: TGTGCCAGCAGCTGGACTAACACAGATACGCAGTATTTT

clone size: NA
J gene: TRBJ2-7
V gene: TRBV5-1
D gene: TRBD2
CDR3 protein: CASRGGTLAGEQYF
CDR3 DNA: TGCGCCAGCAGGGGAGGGACTTTAGCGGGCGAGCAGTACTTC

clone size: NA
J gene: TRBJ2-1
V gene: TRBV18
D gene: NA
CDR3 protein: CASSPKVRQFF
CDR3 DNA: TGTGCCAGCTCACCAAAGGTGCGGCAGTTCTTC

clone size: NA
J gene: TRBJ2-1
V gene: TRBV29-1
D gene: TRBD2
CDR3 protein: CSAHSGGANEQFF
CDR3 DNA: TGCAGCGCGCATAGCGGGGGGGCGAATGAGCAGTTCTTC

clone size: NA
J gene: TRBJ2-3
V gene: TRBV13
D gene: NA
CDR3 protein: CASRDGGSTDTQYF
CDR3 DNA: TGTGCCAGCAGAGACGGGGGTAGCACAGATACGCAGTATTTT

clone size: NA
J gene: TRBJ2-1
V gene: TRBV4-1
D gene: NA
CDR3 protein: CASSQVGREAEQFF
CDR3 DNA: TGCGCCAGCAGCCAAGTAGGAAGGGAAGCTGAGCAGTTCTTC

clone size: NA
J gene: TRBJ2-1
V gene: TRBV7-7
D gene: NA
CDR3 protein: CASEVATRYNEQFF
CDR3 DNA: TGTGCCAGCGAGGTTGCTACCCGCTACAATGAGCAGTTCTTC

clone size: NA
J gene: TRBJ1-2
V gene: TRBV5-6
D gene: NA
CDR3 protein: CASSPDSPGDYGYTF
CDR3 DNA: TGTGCCAGCAGCCCGGACAGTCCCGGAGACTATGGCTACACCTTC